A single sample is the source of the 21 T cell receptor beta chains below, sequenced in a study of regulatory T cells in long-lasting Graves disease. Time point here: newly diagnosed GD, antithyroid drugs for less than 3 months. PBMCs provided the RNA from which the TCR library was made. Assembly of TCR beta libraries relied on iRepertoire HTBI primers together with Arm-PCR of CDR3 regions. TCRdb re-derived calls from the multiplex PCR reads in MiXCR, one entry per CDR3 protein. The sample has roughly 320,000 distinct CDR3 sequences, 16% seen once. In addition, the sample was reused for a study of T cells in Graves' hyperthyroidism and ophthalmopathy.

This specimen consisted of peripheral blood mononuclear cells (PBMCs), obtained at new diagnosis, from a patient treated with antithyroid drugs. The receptors here all came from a man aged 40-50 years with Graves disease.

The chain is built from TRBV28 and TRBJ1-2; unclear D gene. V was pared by 3 bases and J by 4 bases, with 15 bases between. Germline lookup yields CDR1 MDHEN and CDR2 SYDVKM. This CDR3 spans 15 amino acids. The CDR3 reads CASSFSRGMGYGYTF. The CDR3 coding sequence is TGTGCCAGCAGTTTCTCGCGGGGAATGGGCTATGGCTACACCTTC.

The table lists this clonotype with many counts. This chain links TRBV5-1 with TRBJ2-3; TRBD1 agrees at 8 bases. The CDR3 contains 17 residues. CDR1 and CDR2 (germline): SGHRS, YFSETQ. J was trimmed by 2 bases and V by 3 bases; bases with no gene match: 11. CDR3 nucleotide sequence: TGCGCCAGCAGCTACCTCCCGGGACAGGCTTTCACAGATACGCAGTATTTT. It is translated as CASSYLPGQAFTDTQYF. The full variable domain, rest sourced from reference TRBV5-1 and TRBJ2-3, is KAGVTQTPRYLIKTRGQQVTLSCSPISGHRSVSWYQQTPGQGLQFLFEYFSETQRNKGNFPGRFSGRQFSNSRSEMNVSTLELGDSALYLCASSYLPGQAFTDTQYFGPGTRLTVL.

This clonotype was seen at least ten times. The chain combines TRBV11-2 with TRBJ1-1, with a tentative D call TRBD1 (5 bases). Trimming stripped 1 base from V and 4 bases from J, with 19 bases between. Germline CDR1 reads SGHAT; CDR2 reads FQNNGV. CDR3 size: 17 residues. The DNA for the CDR3 is TGTGCCAGCAGCTTAGTGGGGGGATGGGGGAAGGGCACTGAAGCTTTCTTT. Translated, it gives CASSLVGGWGKGTEAFF.

Concerning this clonotype itself: One base away lies a much larger clone, so this may be a sequencing read error. The chain has TRBV5-1 and TRBJ2-1, with 8 bases matching TRBD2. The length of the CDR3 is 16 residues. Germline values: CDR1 SGHRS, CDR2 YFSETQ. This chain's CDR3 is CASSALAGISYNGQFF. In nucleotides, the CDR3 is TGCGCCAGCAGCGCCTTAGCGGGAATCTCCTACAATGGGCAGTTCTTC.

The J gene is TRBJ2-3, the V gene TRBV5-1; 11 bases match TRBD1. Germline V gene lookup returns CDR1 SGHRS and CDR2 YFSETQ. V shed 4 bases and J 4 bases; nucleotides not matched to a gene: 2. The CDR3 is 14 residues long. The CDR3 reads CASSAGQGADTQYF. As DNA, the CDR3 is TGCGCCAGCAGCGCGGGACAGGGGGCAGATACGCAGTATTTT.

This clonotype was picked up a small number of times. The chain combines TRBV5-1 with TRBJ2-7, with D uncertain. V dropped 3 bases and J dropped 0 bases, with 13 bases sitting between them. The CDR3 has 15 amino acids. Germline loops: CDR1 SGHRS, CDR2 YFSETQ. The CDR3: CASSSGVGPSYEQYF. DNA of the CDR3: TGCGCCAGCAGCTCCGGCGTAGGGCCCTCCTACGAGCAGTACTTC.

This clonotype has ten or more counts. The chain employs TRBV3-1 and TRBJ2-3, with TRBD2 matching over 14 bases. Germline values: CDR1 LGHDT, CDR2 YNNKEL (reference sequence). Trimming at V came to 4 bases and at J to 6 bases, leaving 3 bases not matched to a gene. This CDR3 is built from 15 residues. CDR3 coding DNA: TGTGCCAGCAGCCGACTAGCGGGGGGGCAGGATACGCAGTATTTT. Translation gives CASSRLAGGQDTQYF.

For this clonotype: This clone may be a read error of a much larger clone one base away. The chain joins TRBV7-8 to TRBJ2-1; no firm D call. The CDR3 has 15 amino acids. CDR1 SGHVS and CDR2 FQNEAQ come from the germline V gene. CDR3 region: CASSLAGTVYNGQFF. CDR3 nucleotide sequence: TGTGCCAGCAGCTTAGCAGGAACTGTGTACAATGGGCAGTTCTTC.

The chain is built from TRBV2 and TRBJ1-5; perhaps TRBD1 as D (5 bases). Germline CDR1 reads SNHLY; CDR2 reads FYNNEI. The V end lost 4 bases, the J end lost 0 bases, and 19 bases lay between the germline ends. This CDR3 region has 18 residues. The CDR3 protein is CASSGDGRAFYSNQPQHF. CDR3 sequence (DNA): TGTGCCAGCAGTGGGGACGGACGAGCTTTTTATAGCAATCAGCCCCAGCATTTT.

This clonotype was counted many times. The V and J genes are TRBV2 and TRBJ1-4; tentatively, D is TRBD1 (5 bases). The CDR3 is 16 amino acids. V lost 6 bases to trimming and J lost 4 bases, with 18 bases between them. Germline lookup yields CDR1 SNHLY and CDR2 FYNNEI. The CDR3 DNA sequence: TGTGCCAGCAGATTGGCGGGTTTGGGGCGTAATGAAAAACTGTTTTTT. This gives the protein CASRLAGLGRNEKLFF.

Many counts were recorded for this clonotype. The CDR3 loop is CASADSTYEQYF. As DNA, the CDR3 is TGTGCCTCCGCGGACAGCACCTACGAGCAGTACTTC. The chain links TRBV30 to TRBJ2-7; D might be TRBD1 (6 bases). Germline CDR1 and CDR2: GTSNPN and SVGIG (reference sequence). V lost 7 bases to trimming and J lost 2 bases, with 12 bases between them. The length of the CDR3 is 12 residues.

This clonotype was counted ten times or more. This chain links TRBV2 with TRBJ2-7, with 11 bases matching TRBD1. CDR1 and CDR2 (germline): SNHLY, FYNNEI. V lost 6 bases, J lost 3 bases, and 4 bases stayed unmatched. The CDR3 runs to 14 residues. The CDR3 DNA reads as TGTGCCAGCAGAGCCGGGACAGGGGGCTACGAGCAGTACTTC. The encoded protein is CASRAGTGGYEQYF.

The V call is TRBV7-9, the J call TRBJ1-3; D may be TRBD1 (5 bases). The CDR3 consists of 11 residues. CDR1 is SEHNR and CDR2 is FQNEAQ in the germline V gene (reference sequence). V dropped 1 base and J dropped 11 bases, with 6 bases sitting between them. CDR3 nucleotides: TGTGCCAGCAGCTTAGAAGGGGCCATATATTTT. It is translated as CASSLEGAIYF.

The chain links TRBV5-1 to TRBJ2-3, with D unresolved. The CDR3 extends over 14 amino acids. Deletions cut 4 bases from V and 6 bases from J, with 15 bases between. Per germline, CDR1 SGHRS and CDR2 YFSETQ. The CDR3 reads CASSQDVGRDTQYF. CDR3 sequence (DNA): TGCGCCAGCAGCCAAGATGTCGGACGGGATACGCAGTATTTT.

This clonotype has a count of ten or more. The rearrangement joins TRBV28 to TRBJ2-7, with D possibly TRBD1 on 6 matching bases. Germline loops: CDR1 MDHEN, CDR2 SYDVKM. This CDR3 comprises 12 residues. V lost 8 bases and J lost 2, with 10 bases in between. The CDR3 nucleotides read TGTGCCAGCGGGACACCAGCCTACGAGCAGTACTTC. Translating it yields CASGTPAYEQYF.

This clonotype was counted only a few times. V is TRBV20-1 and J is TRBJ2-5; D call uncertain. Germline V gives CDR1 DFQATT, CDR2 SNEGSKA (reference sequence). CDR3 length: 11 amino acids. Trimming shortened V by 0 bases and J by 8 bases, and 7 bases separated the two germline ends. The CDR3 region has the DNA TGCAGTGCTAGAGATCAACGTACCCAGTACTTC. Translation gives CSARDQRTQYF.

The chain couples TRBV7-9 to TRBJ1-2, with D possibly matching TRBD1 (6 bases). This CDR3 has 14 amino acids. V lost 2 bases, J lost 6 bases, and 13 bases lay in between. Germline assignment: CDR1 SEHNR and CDR2 FQNEAQ (reference sequence). CDR3 amino acids: CASSLYQQGDGYTF. As DNA, the CDR3 is TGTGCCAGCAGCTTATATCAACAGGGCGATGGCTACACCTTC. Supplemented by reference TRBV7-9 and TRBJ1-2, the full variable domain reads DTGVSQNPRHKITKRGQNVTFRCDPISEHNRLYWYRQTLGQGPEFLTYFQNEAQLEKSRLLSDRFSAERPKGSFSTLEIQRTEQGDSAMYLCASSLYQQGDGYTFGSGTRLTVV.

At least ten counts were recorded for this clonotype. The rearrangement uses TRBV18 and TRBJ2-5, with D tentatively TRBD2 (6 bases). This CDR3 is built from 15 residues. V was shortened by 1 base and J by 7 bases, with 16 bases between the two germline ends. Germline V gene sequence: CDR1 KGHSH, CDR2 LQKENI. The DNA for the CDR3 is TGTGCCAGCTCACCACGGGGGGACCCAGGAGGGACCCAGTACTTC. Protein sequence: CASSPRGDPGGTQYF.

This clonotype was found a few times. The chain has TRBV7-2 and TRBJ1-2, with TRBD1 matching over 8 bases. CDR1 is SGHTA and CDR2 is FQGNSA in the germline V gene. The CDR3 spans 14 residues. V was pared by 5 bases and J by 7 bases, with 9 bases of the junction left unmatched. The CDR3 loop is CASSPSGGAFGYTF. The CDR3 DNA reads as TGTGCCAGCAGCCCATCAGGGGGCGCATTTGGCTACACCTTC.

The chain uses TRBV4-1 and TRBJ2-7, with 9 bases that match TRBD2. There are 13 residues in the CDR3. Trimming took 9 bases from V and 2 from J; bases not matched to a gene: 5. The germline V gene encodes CDR1 MGHRA and CDR2 YSYEKL. Here the CDR3 reads CASKRGAPYEQYF. CDR3 bases: TGCGCCAGTAAGCGGGGGGCGCCCTACGAGCAGTACTTC.

This clonotype has a single count. The rearrangement links TRBV20-1 to TRBJ1-5, with a possible D match to TRBD1 (6 bases). Germline CDR1 and CDR2: DFQATT and SNEGSKA (reference sequence). V gave up 0 bases and J gave up 0 bases, with 12 bases separating them. CDR3 length: 16 amino acids. The CDR3 sequence: CSARDFGDNSNQPQHF. Written as DNA, the CDR3 is TGCAGTGCTAGAGATTTTGGGGACAATAGCAATCAGCCCCAGCATTTT.